Listed here are 26 T cell receptor beta chains from one sample, sequenced in a study of shared clonotypes between healthy human individuals. Libraries were prepared by immunoSEQ multiplex PCR; TCRdb keeps only in-frame clonotypes and omits some of them. This sample has 850,000 to 1,200,000 clones; 75% occur once, and the top ten carry approximately 1.5%. The sample was memory CD4+ T cells sorted from blood. The subset denotes: CD45RA-negative fraction. These receptors originate from a man between 18 and 35 years old in good health.

V gene TRBV10-1 combines with J gene TRBJ1-1; weak D call: TRBD1 (6 bases). Deletions cut 3 bases from V and 4 bases from J, with 9 bases between. This CDR3 comprises 13 residues. Germline V lookup: CDR1 WNHNN, CDR2 SYGVQD (reference sequence). In nucleotides, the CDR3 is TGCGCCAGCAGTGATTCAGGGGTCACTGAAGCTTTCTTT. Translated, it gives CASSDSGVTEAFF.

The rearrangement links TRBV27 to TRBJ2-7; 9 bases match TRBD2. The CDR3 has 15 residues. The V gene's germline CDR1 is MNHEY and CDR2 SMNVEV (reference sequence). Trimming removed 6 bases from V and 0 bases from J; junction bases left unmatched: 6. The chain's CDR3 is CASRHSGRASYEQYF. The CDR3 DNA sequence: TGTGCCAGCAGACATAGCGGGAGAGCCTCCTACGAGCAGTACTTC.

The chain recombines TRBV11-2 with TRBJ1-1, with D tentatively TRBD1 (5 bases). The germline V gene encodes CDR1 SGHAT and CDR2 FQNNGV. The CDR3 is 13 amino acids. Trimming left V 5 bases short and J 7 bases short, with 14 bases between. This CDR3 reads CASSRGGLVEAFF. The CDR3 bases are TGTGCCAGCAGCCGCGGGGGTCTGGTTGAAGCTTTCTTT.

The chain combines TRBV23-1 with TRBJ2-7; D may be TRBD1 (6 bases). TRBV23-1 is treated as an ORF (open reading frame) with a function not yet certain. Trimming shortened V by 8 bases and J by 0 bases, and 14 bases separated the two germline ends. This CDR3 has 14 amino acids. The CDR3 sequence: CASGNRDTSYEQYF. The CDR3 DNA is TGCGCCAGCGGAAACCGGGACACCTCCTACGAGCAGTACTTC.

The rearrangement uses TRBV9 and TRBJ2-1; TRBD2 matches at 9 bases. Germline CDR1 and CDR2: SGDLS and YYNGEE. V shed 2 bases, J shed 0 bases, and the junction held 3 bases outside the gene matches. This CDR3 spans 16 amino acids. The CDR3 DNA follows: TGTGCCAGCAGCGTTATGACTAGCGGCTCCTACAATGAGCAGTTCTTC. It is translated as CASSVMTSGSYNEQFF.

The genes are TRBV7-8 and TRBJ1-5; a possible D gene is TRBD1 (5 bases). This CDR3 comprises 15 residues. Trimming took 5 bases from V and 4 from J, leaving 15 bases between them. Per the germline V gene, CDR1 is SGHVS and CDR2 is FQNEAQ. CDR3 coding DNA: TGTGCCAGCAGCCAGAGGTCCGGGGGAAATCAGCCCCAGCATTTT. Encoded protein: CASSQRSGGNQPQHF.

V is TRBV29-1 and J is TRBJ1-6; no reliable D call. Trimming pared 4 bases from V and 7 bases from J, leaving 14 bases between. CDR3 length: 14 amino acids. Germline values: CDR1 SQVTM, CDR2 ANQGSEA. The CDR3 loop is CSVATGPNNSPLHF. In nucleotides, the CDR3 is TGCAGCGTTGCCACCGGGCCAAACAATTCACCCCTCCACTTT.

The chain joins TRBV6-5 to TRBJ2-1; TRBD1 matches at 7 bases. The V gene end was trimmed by 9 bases and the J gene end by 3 bases; junction bases not matched to a gene: 11. Germline CDR1 reads MNHEY; CDR2 reads SVGAGI. CDR3 length: 15 residues. The CDR3 coding sequence is TGTGCCAGTTTCCGGCGGACAGGTATCTACAATGAGCAGTTCTTC. Its translation is CASFRRTGIYNEQFF.

This clone was recorded only once. This sample includes further DNA sequences coding for the same CDR3. This chain links TRBV7-2 with TRBJ2-3; D is uncertain. Germline V CDR1 and CDR2: SGHTA, FQGNSA. Trimming took 2 bases from V and 0 from J, leaving 3 bases between them. This CDR3 spans 13 amino acids. CDR3 DNA sequence: TGTGCCAGCAGCTTATATAGCACAGATACGCAGTATTTT. It codes for CASSLYSTDTQYF. The variable domain in full, with the rest retrieved from reference TRBV7-2 and TRBJ2-3, is GAGVSQSPSNKVTEKGKDVELRCDPISGHTALYWYRQSLGQGLEFLIYFQGNSAPDKSGLPSDRFSAERTGGSVSTLTIQRTQQEDSAVYLCASSLYSTDTQYFGPGTRLTVL.

The chain joins TRBV27 to TRBJ1-5, with D unresolved. V lost 5 bases and J 6 bases, leaving 14 bases between the germline ends. This CDR3 has 14 amino acids. CDR1 and CDR2 (germline): MNHEY, SMNVEV (reference sequence). CDR3 region: CASSPREQFQPQHF. In DNA form, the CDR3 reads TGTGCCAGCAGTCCCCGGGAACAGTTTCAGCCCCAGCATTTT.

The V call is TRBV19, the J call TRBJ1-5; maybe TRBD1 (5 bases). V lost 1 base and J 0 bases, leaving 7 bases between the germline ends. The CDR3 runs 15 residues. In germline, CDR1 is LNHDA, CDR2 SQIVND (reference sequence). CDR3 loop: CASSIGGGSNQPQHF. The DNA for the CDR3 is TGTGCCAGTAGTATAGGCGGGGGTAGCAATCAGCCCCAGCATTTT.

For this clone: Other DNA sequences in this specimen translate into the identical CDR3. The rearrangement joins TRBV6-5 to TRBJ1-2, with D unresolved. The CDR3 has 14 residues. The V gene's germline CDR1 is MNHEY and CDR2 SVGAGI. V lost 0 bases, J lost 4 bases, and 9 bases lay in between. CDR3 amino acids: CASSYSRAGYGYTF. DNA of the CDR3: TGTGCCAGCAGTTACTCTAGGGCCGGCTATGGCTACACCTTC.

This clone was seen only a few times. V gene TRBV5-1 combines with J gene TRBJ2-2; TRBD1 agrees at 7 bases. The germline V gene encodes CDR1 SGHRS and CDR2 YFSETQ. The CDR3 has 14 amino acids. V lost 4 bases to trimming and J lost 5 bases; unmatched junction nucleotides: 5. The CDR3 protein is CASSDQQGTGELFF. The CDR3 DNA reads TGCGCCAGCAGCGATCAACAGGGGACCGGGGAGCTGTTTTTT. The full variable domain, in which reference TRBV5-1 and TRBJ2-2 provide the parts outside the CDR3, is KAGVTQTPRYLIKTRGQQVTLSCSPISGHRSVSWYQQTPGQGLQFLFEYFSETQRNKGNFPGRFSGRQFSNSRSEMNVSTLELGDSALYLCASSDQQGTGELFFGEGSRLTVL.

The genes are TRBV5-1 and TRBJ2-7; D is tentatively TRBD1 or TRBD2 (6 bases each). CDR3 size: 13 residues. Germline CDR1 is SGHRS and CDR2 is YFSETQ. Trimming took off 9 bases at V and 6 bases at J, with 19 bases between the two ends. The chain's CDR3 is CATAGREGGEQYF. DNA for the CDR3: TGCGCCACGGCAGGGCGAGAGGGGGGCGAGCAGTACTTC.

V gene TRBV19 combines with J gene TRBJ1-5; 7 nucleotides match TRBD1. The trim removed 5 bases at V and 0 bases at J, leaving 4 bases unmatched. Germline V lookup: CDR1 LNHDA, CDR2 SQIVND (reference sequence). This CDR3 comprises 15 residues. The CDR3 sequence: CASSPGQDSNQPQHF. CDR3 nucleotide sequence: TGTGCCAGTAGTCCCGGACAGGATAGCAATCAGCCCCAGCATTTT.

Of note for this clone: In the same sample, other DNA sequences code for this CDR3. The chain uses TRBV6-1 and TRBJ1-1; D is ambiguous. CDR1 is MNHNS and CDR2 is SASEGT in the germline V gene. CDR3 size: 11 residues. The V gene lost 7 bases and the J gene lost 2 bases, with 5 bases spanning the gap. CDR3: CASTQNTEAFF. DNA for the CDR3: TGTGCCAGCACCCAAAACACTGAAGCTTTCTTT.

Note on this clone: Being one base from a much bigger clone, this may be a read error. V usage is TRBV7-2 and J usage is TRBJ2-7; a weak D match, TRBD2 (6 bases). This CDR3 is 12 amino acids long. The V gene lost 4 bases and the J gene lost 4 bases, with 8 bases spanning the gap. CDR1 and CDR2 from the germline V gene are SGHTA and FQGNSA. The CDR3 protein is CASSSRGYEQYF. Here the CDR3 DNA reads TGTGCCAGCAGCTCCCGGGGGTACGAGCAGTACTTC.

The rearrangement joins TRBV7-6 to TRBJ2-1; 14 bases line up with TRBD2. In germline, CDR1 is SGHVS, CDR2 FNYEAQ. The CDR3 is made up of 18 amino acids. V dropped 0 bases and J dropped 10; count of bases not matched to a gene: 11. CDR3 coding DNA: TGTGCCAGCAGCTTAGCGGTTAAAGGACTAGCGGGAGGAAGCGAGCAGTTCTTC. It is translated as CASSLAVKGLAGGSEQFF.

The chain employs TRBV25-1 and TRBJ1-4; unclear D gene. Per the germline V gene, CDR1 is MGHDK and CDR2 is SYGVNS. Trimming took 3 bases from V and 3 from J, leaving 11 bases between them. The CDR3 length is 15 residues. CDR3 nucleotides: TGTGCCAGCAGTGATATTGGGATTTCTAATGAAAAACTGTTTTTT. This sequence encodes CASSDIGISNEKLFF. Looking up the rest from reference TRBV25-1 and TRBJ1-4 gives the full variable domain: EADIYQTPRYLVIGTGKKITLECSQTMGHDKMYWYQQDPGMELHLIHYSYGVNSTEKGDLSSESTVSRIRTEHFPLTLESARPSHTSQYLCASSDIGISNEKLFFGSGTQLSVL.

Regarding this clone: Other DNA sequences within the sample encode an identical CDR3. The chain is built from TRBV19 and TRBJ2-7; 10 positions match TRBD1. This CDR3 has 13 residues. Trimming at V came to 9 bases and at J to 1 base, leaving 3 bases not matched to a gene. Germline CDR1 is LNHDA and CDR2 is SQIVND (reference sequence). The CDR3 loop is CASRDRGSYEQYF. The CDR3 bases are TGTGCCAGCCGGGACAGGGGATCCTACGAGCAGTACTTC.

The chain has TRBV30 and TRBJ1-1, with a possible D match to TRBD1 (5 bases). Germline lookup yields CDR1 GTSNPN and CDR2 SVGIG (reference sequence). The CDR3 has 12 residues. V lost 5 bases and J 6 bases, leaving 13 bases between the germline ends. The chain's CDR3 is CAWSHRSSEAFF. In nucleotides, the CDR3 is TGTGCCTGGTCCCACAGGAGTTCTGAAGCTTTCTTT.

This clone turned up a few times. The gene calls are TRBV5-4 and TRBJ1-4; the D gene is possibly TRBD1 (5 bases). From germline, CDR1 is SGHNT and CDR2 YYREEE (reference sequence). The CDR3 covers 14 residues. V was cut by 5 bases and J by 7 bases, with 15 bases left in between. The CDR3 coding sequence is TGTGCCAGCAGTTTCTTAGGGGAGAGTGAAAAACTGTTTTTT. Translation gives CASSFLGESEKLFF.

The chain carries TRBV10-3 and TRBJ2-6; D gene unclear. The V gene lost 6 bases and the J gene lost 0 bases, with 9 bases spanning the gap. The CDR3 has 15 amino acids. CDR1 and CDR2 (germline): ENHRY, SYGVKD. The CDR3 region has the DNA TGTGCCATCAGATCAGGTCACTCTGGGGCCAACGTCCTGACTTTC. Encoded protein: CAIRSGHSGANVLTF.

The CDR3 region has the DNA TGTGCCAGCAGTTTATACGGGACAGGGTCCGGGGAGCTGTTTTTT. Translation gives CASSLYGTGSGELFF. The chain links TRBV28 to TRBJ2-2; the match to TRBD1 covers 9 bases. Per germline, CDR1 MDHEN and CDR2 SYDVKM. CDR3 length: 15 residues. V lost 1 base to trimming and J lost 6 bases; unmatched junction nucleotides: 3.

This chain connects TRBV2 to TRBJ1-1, with TRBD1 identical over 8 bases. The CDR3 consists of 16 residues. CDR1 and CDR2 (germline): SNHLY, FYNNEI. Trimming at V came to 5 bases and at J to 0 bases, leaving 8 bases not matched to a gene. The CDR3 protein is CASSYRGWTMNTEAFF. The CDR3 DNA reads as TGTGCCAGCAGTTACAGGGGGTGGACTATGAACACTGAAGCTTTCTTT.

The chain links TRBV11-3 to TRBJ2-2, with 7 bases identical to TRBD1. The junction had 4 bases not matched to a gene; V was cut back by 5 bases and J by 1 base. Germline loops: CDR1 SGHNT, CDR2 YENEEA. The CDR3 sequence is 15 residues long. The CDR3 spells CASSPGQMNTGELFF. CDR3 nucleotides: TGTGCCAGCAGCCCGGGACAGATGAACACCGGGGAGCTGTTTTTT.